This TCR beta chain was sequenced for a study of T-cell memory formation after mild COVID-19. Broader study findings: There was no confirmation that second-wave clones peaking on day 37 were SARS-CoV-2 specific. Day 15 to 85 contracting clones showed balanced CD4/CD8; later expanders leaned CD4+.

This clonotype was recorded a few times. Its antigen is unknown. This CDR3 contains 16 residues. From germline, CDR1 is SQVTM and CDR2 ANQGSEA. V lost 1 base to trimming and J lost 3 bases; unmatched junction nucleotides: 7. Using constant-segment primers, 5'RACE produced TCR alpha and TCR beta cDNA libraries carrying sample barcodes and UMIs. TCRdb reanalysed the 5' RACE reads using MiXCR and keeps one entry per CDR3 protein. The sample holds roughly 320,000 distinct CDR3 sequences, around 28% seen once. The source is an adult woman who had mild COVID-19 (a few samples of this study predate the infection). Cell type and time point are not known. This chain links TRBV29-1 with TRBJ2-7; TRBD2 matches at 12 bases. The sample was PBMCs or a T cell subset sorted from them (not recorded which). As DNA, the CDR3 is TGCAGCGTTGAAGGTGGTGGACTAGCGGGGTTCTACGAGCAGTACTTC. Translating it yields CSVEGGGLAGFYEQYF.